What follows describes a single TCR beta chain. Antigen specificity is unknown. This sample is part of a study of CD8 T cells in ankylosing spondylitis. The authors made TCR beta libraries by quantitative 5'-RACE with molecular barcodes. TCRdb used MiXCR to reprocess the 5' RACE reads, holding one entry per CDR3 protein. Altogether a few hundred thousand distinct CDR3 sequences are present, 20% to 25% being singletons, with the ten largest covering about 4%. General observations from the study: Some motif variants had been reported before (in reactive arthritis synovial fluid and blood). The study looked at matched synovial fluid samples from ankylosing spondylitis patients. Disease-linked clones were reported to be significantly enriched there.

The sequenced sample consisted of blood, either unsorted or a sorted T cell fraction (not recorded which). The source of this sequence is a female donor with ankylosing spondylitis or in good health (not recorded which).

CDR3 loop: CASSFLKASGSNEQFF. In DNA, the CDR3 is TGCGCCAGCAGCTTTTTAAAGGCTAGCGGGAGTAATGAGCAGTTCTTC. The chain recombines TRBV5-1 with TRBJ2-1; TRBD2 aligns across 10 bases. The CDR3 is 16 residues long. Germline trimming cut 2 bases from V and 7 bases from J; bases unmatched to any gene: 9. Per germline, CDR1 SGHRS and CDR2 YFSETQ.